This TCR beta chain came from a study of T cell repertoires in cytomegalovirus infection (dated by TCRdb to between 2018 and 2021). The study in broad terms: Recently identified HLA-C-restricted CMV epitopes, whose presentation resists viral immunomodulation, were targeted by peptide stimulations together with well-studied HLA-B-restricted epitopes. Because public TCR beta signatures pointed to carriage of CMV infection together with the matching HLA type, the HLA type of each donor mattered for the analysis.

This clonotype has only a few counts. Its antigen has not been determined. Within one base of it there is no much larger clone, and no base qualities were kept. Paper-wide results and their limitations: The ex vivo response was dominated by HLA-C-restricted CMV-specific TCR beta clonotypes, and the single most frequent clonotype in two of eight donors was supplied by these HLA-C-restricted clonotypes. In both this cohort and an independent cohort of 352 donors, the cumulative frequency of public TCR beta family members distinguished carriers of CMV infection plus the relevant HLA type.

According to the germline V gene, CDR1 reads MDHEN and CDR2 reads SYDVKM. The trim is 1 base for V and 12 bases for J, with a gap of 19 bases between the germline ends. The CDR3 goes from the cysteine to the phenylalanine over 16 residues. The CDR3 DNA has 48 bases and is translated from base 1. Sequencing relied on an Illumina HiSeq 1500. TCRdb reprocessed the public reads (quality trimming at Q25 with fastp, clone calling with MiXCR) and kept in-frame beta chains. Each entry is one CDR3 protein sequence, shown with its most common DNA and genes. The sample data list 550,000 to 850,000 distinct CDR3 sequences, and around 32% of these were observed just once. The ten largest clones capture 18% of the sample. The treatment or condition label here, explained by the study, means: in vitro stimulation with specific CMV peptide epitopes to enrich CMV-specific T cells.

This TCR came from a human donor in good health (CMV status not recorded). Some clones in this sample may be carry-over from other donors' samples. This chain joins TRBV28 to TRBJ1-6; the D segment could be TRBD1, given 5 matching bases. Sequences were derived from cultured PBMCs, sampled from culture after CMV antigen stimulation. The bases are TGTGCCAGCAGTTTATCCGTGGGACGGGTACGACGACCCCTCCACTTT. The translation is CASSLSVGRVRRPLHF.